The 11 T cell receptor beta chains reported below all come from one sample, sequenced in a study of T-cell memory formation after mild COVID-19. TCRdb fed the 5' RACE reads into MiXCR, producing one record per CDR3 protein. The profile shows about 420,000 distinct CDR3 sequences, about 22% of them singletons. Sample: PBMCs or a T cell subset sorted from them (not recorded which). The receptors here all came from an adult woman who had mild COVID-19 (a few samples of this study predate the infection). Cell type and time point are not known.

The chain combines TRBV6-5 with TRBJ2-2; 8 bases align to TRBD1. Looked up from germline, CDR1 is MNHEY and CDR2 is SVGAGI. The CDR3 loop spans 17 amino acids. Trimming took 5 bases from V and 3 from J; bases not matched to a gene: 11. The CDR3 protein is CASSRGRQGMYTGELFF. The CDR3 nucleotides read TGTGCCAGCAGTCGTGGGAGACAGGGGATGTACACCGGGGAGCTGTTTTTT.

CDR3 DNA sequence: TGCAGTGCTGGGACAGGGTGGGAGACCCAGTACTTC. Translation: CSAGTGWETQYF. V is TRBV20-1 and J is TRBJ2-5; 9 positions match TRBD1. The length of the CDR3 is 12 residues. V lost 5 bases and J lost 5; bases outside the gene matches: 3. From germline, CDR1 is DFQATT and CDR2 SNEGSKA (reference sequence).

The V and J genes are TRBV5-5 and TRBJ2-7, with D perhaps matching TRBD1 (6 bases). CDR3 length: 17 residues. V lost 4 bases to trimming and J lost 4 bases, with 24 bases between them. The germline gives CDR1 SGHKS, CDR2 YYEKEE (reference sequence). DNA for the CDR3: TGTGCCAGCAGCCCCCGTGTAGGACAGCCGCGGGCTTACGAGCAGTACTTC. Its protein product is CASSPRVGQPRAYEQYF.

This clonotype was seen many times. The CDR3 loop is CAIRPGLAGGPSSSYNEQFF. In DNA form, the CDR3 reads TGTGCCATCAGACCGGGACTAGCGGGAGGGCCCTCAAGCTCCTACAATGAGCAGTTCTTC. The chain is built from TRBV10-3 and TRBJ2-1, with 16 nucleotides matching TRBD2. V was pared by 6 bases and J by 0 bases, with 11 bases of the junction left unmatched. From germline, CDR1 is ENHRY and CDR2 SYGVKD. The CDR3 has 20 residues.

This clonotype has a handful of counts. The CDR3 spells CSVASAAGGPGEQYF. The CDR3 region has the DNA TGCAGCGTTGCGTCCGCGGCTGGGGGTCCGGGCGAGCAGTACTTC. The chain has TRBV29-1 and TRBJ2-7, with D possibly called TRBD1 or TRBD2 (5 bases each). Germline-derived CDR1 and CDR2 are SQVTM and ANQGSEA. Trimming pared 4 bases from V and 6 bases from J, leaving 22 bases between. This CDR3 has 15 amino acids.

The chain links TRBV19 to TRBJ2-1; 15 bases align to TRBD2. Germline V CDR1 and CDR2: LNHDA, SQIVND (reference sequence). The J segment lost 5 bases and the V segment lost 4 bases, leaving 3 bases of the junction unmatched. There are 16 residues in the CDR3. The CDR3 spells CASSRGLAGGHNEQFF. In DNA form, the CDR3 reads TGTGCCAGTAGTAGGGGACTAGCGGGAGGACACAATGAGCAGTTCTTC.

In nucleotides, the CDR3 is TGCGCCAGCAGATACTCCTCGGGACAGATGTATGAAAAACTGTTTTTT. This encodes CASRYSSGQMYEKLFF. The chain recombines TRBV5-1 with TRBJ1-4; 7 nucleotides line up with TRBD1. Per germline, CDR1 SGHRS and CDR2 YFSETQ. CDR3 length: 16 residues. The V and J ends lost 5 bases and 6 bases, in that order; junction bases with no gene match: 13. Combining the CDR3 with reference TRBV5-1 and TRBJ1-4 gives the whole variable domain KAGVTQTPRYLIKTRGQQVTLSCSPISGHRSVSWYQQTPGQGLQFLFEYFSETQRNKGNFPGRFSGRQFSNSRSEMNVSTLELGDSALYLCASRYSSGQMYEKLFFGSGTQLSVL.

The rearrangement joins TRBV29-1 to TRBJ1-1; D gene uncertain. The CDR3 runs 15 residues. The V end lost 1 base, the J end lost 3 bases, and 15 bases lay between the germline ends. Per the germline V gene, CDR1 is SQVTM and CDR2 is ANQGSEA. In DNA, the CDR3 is TGCAGCGTTGAAGTTAGAGGGAAGAGGGACACTGAAGCTTTCTTT. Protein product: CSVEVRGKRDTEAFF.

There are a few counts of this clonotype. Here the CDR3 reads CASSFAGRQFF. In DNA form, the CDR3 reads TGTGCCAGCAGTTTTGCGGGTCGGCAGTTCTTC. The rearrangement joins TRBV12-3 or TRBV12-4 to TRBJ2-1; the D gene is possibly TRBD2 (5 bases). V lost 3 bases and J lost 12, with 9 bases in between. This CDR3 spans 11 amino acids.

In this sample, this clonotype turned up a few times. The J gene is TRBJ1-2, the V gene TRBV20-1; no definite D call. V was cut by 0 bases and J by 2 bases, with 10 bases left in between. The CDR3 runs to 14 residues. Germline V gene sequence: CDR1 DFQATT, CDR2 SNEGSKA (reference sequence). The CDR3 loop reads CSARDRLLNYGYTF. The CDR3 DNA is TGCAGTGCTAGAGACAGGCTTCTGAACTATGGCTACACCTTC.

CDR3 in amino acids: CASSSRDRGNQPQHF. The CDR3 DNA reads TGTGCCAGCAGCTCCCGGGACAGGGGCAATCAGCCCCAGCATTTT. V is TRBV7-2 and J is TRBJ1-5; 9 positions match TRBD1. The V segment lost 4 bases and the J segment 2 bases; nucleotides outside the gene matches: 3. The length of the CDR3 is 15 residues. CDR1 and CDR2 (germline): SGHTA, FQGNSA.